This record concerns one T cell receptor (beta chain) sequence. Antigen specificity is unknown. The germline V and J ends were trimmed by 2 bases and 0 bases, with 4 bases remaining between them. This CDR3 comprises 13 residues. Germline lookup yields CDR1 MNHNS and CDR2 SASEGT. The data stem from a study of cytotoxic CD8 clonotypes in ibrutinib-treated CLL. The assay was immunoSEQ multiplex PCR, and TCRdb's table has in-frame clones only and misses some. The table has 49,000 or so clones, approximately 50% seen once. General observations from the study: Clonality was higher at baseline than in age-matched healthy donors and tracked circulating CD8+ T-cell counts.

The chain is built from TRBV6-1 and TRBJ1-1; no clear D gene. This sample comprised PBMCs, obtained after 12 months of ibrutinib treatment. This clonotype originated in a human donor with chronic lymphocytic leukemia. This chain's CDR3 is CASSESVNTEAFF. For the CDR3, the DNA is TGTGCCAGCAGTGAATCGGTGAACACTGAAGCTTTCTTT.